This TCR beta chain was profiled in a study of T cells expressing NK-cell markers. Overall study: Sequencing of TCR beta repertoires drew on sorted CD3+CD56+NKG2C+, CD3+CD56+NKG2C- and CD3+CD56-NKG2C+ T cells. Among eight sequenced donors, seven carried HCMV seropositivity while one was seronegative. Overall study results and limits: Researchers report these clonotypes also headed the CD3+CD56-NKG2C+ fraction in a few donors.

As the method of synthesis, 5'RACE template switching with UMIs yielded TCR beta cDNA. Reanalyzing the 5' RACE reads, TCRdb keeps one entry per CDR3 protein, without DNA. The sample has over 120,000 distinct CDR3 sequences, and its top ten clones hold approximately 12%. Germline CDR1 and CDR2: LGHNA and YSLEER. The CDR3 has 16 amino acids. About this clonotype: What it recognizes is unknown.

The chain carries TRBV4-3 and TRBJ2-7; the D gene TCRdb calls, TRBD2, cannot be checked with no DNA. The receptor's source is a man in his late teens or twenties in good health. Sequencing used blood T cells: a sorted CD56 or NKG2C T cell subset, CD4+ or CD8+ T cells, or bulk PBMC T cells (not recorded which). CDR3 region: CASSQDPSGGPYEQYF.